This T cell receptor (beta chain) was retrieved from a study of graft-versus-host responses after intestinal transplantation. The CDR3 sequence is 17 residues long. From germline, CDR1 is WNHNN and CDR2 SYGVQD (reference sequence). V lost 6 bases and J lost 0; bases outside the gene matches: 13. The assay was immunoSEQ multiplex PCR, and TCRdb's table has in-frame clones only and misses some. The sample yields about 40,000 clones, about 90% seen once. The chain links TRBV10-1 to TRBJ1-1; 7 bases fit TRBD1. Sequences were derived from PBMCs, sampled about 310 days after intestinal transplant. This receptor was taken from a human patient who received an intestinal transplant, so some T cells may come from the graft donor. The CDR3 nucleotides are TGCGCCAGCAGCGCGGGACAGACTGCCGACATGAACACTGAAGCTTTCTTT. It encodes CASSAGQTADMNTEAFF.